This T cell receptor (beta chain) appears in the sequencing data of a study of glioma-infiltrating T cells after dendritic cell vaccination. Study background: Autologous tumor lysate was loaded overnight onto monocyte-derived dendritic cells grown about seven days with IL-4 and GM-CSF.

Blood PBMC samples: pre-vaccination, two weeks post third vaccination, and at tumor progression. Comments on this clone: The antigen remains undetermined.

Points from the study as a whole: Estimated pretreatment TIL content predicted outcome after dendritic cell vaccination. Survival was not directly related to TCR clonality in these patients.

TCRdb keeps only in-frame clones here, not all; method: immunoSEQ multiplex PCR. This repertoire shows 93,000 or so clones, around 80% found once; its top ten account for about 6.5%. The sequence was collected from a human donor with glioblastoma. The starting material was blood, obtained before dendritic cell vaccination.

CDR3 sequence reads: CASSADKVMGGYTF. The CDR3 nucleotides read TGTGCCAGTAGTGCAGACAAGGTCATGGGTGGCTACACCTTC. V is TRBV19 and J is TRBJ1-2; no clear D gene. Trimming removed 5 bases from V and 7 bases from J, with 17 bases in between. This CDR3 has 14 residues. From germline, CDR1 is LNHDA and CDR2 SQIVND (reference sequence).